The source of this TCR beta chain is a study of long-term antiretroviral therapy in people with HIV. Findings and limits, study-wide: Diversity increased after ART yet remained lower than in transplant donor controls. CDR3 length ranges were narrower in HIV repertoires than in controls.

The assay used was immunoSEQ (version v3.0), run at survey level. Sequencing efforts were directed toward roughly 40,000-50,000 T-cell genomes per sample. The table came from immunoSEQ multiplex PCR; TCRdb's copy has only in-frame clones and leaves some out. Among about 29,000 clones, 95% were seen once, and the ten largest hold approximately 8.8%. Samples held about 0.85-11 million cryopreserved PBMC before DNA extraction. Worth noting for this clone: Its target is not known.

The sample in question was unsorted PBMCs, obtained 5.3 years after starting antiretroviral therapy. This receptor was obtained from a man aged 25 to 40 with HIV.

The CDR3 sequence: CASSLGQGETQYF. The CDR3 region has the DNA TGCGCCAGCAGCCTGGGACAGGGCGAGACCCAGTACTTC. The rearrangement links TRBV5-1 to TRBJ2-5, with 9 bases lining up with TRBD1. CDR1 is SGHRS and CDR2 is YFSETQ in the germline V gene. This CDR3 has 13 residues. V trimming: 4 bases; J trimming: 5 bases; junction bases outside the gene matches: 3.